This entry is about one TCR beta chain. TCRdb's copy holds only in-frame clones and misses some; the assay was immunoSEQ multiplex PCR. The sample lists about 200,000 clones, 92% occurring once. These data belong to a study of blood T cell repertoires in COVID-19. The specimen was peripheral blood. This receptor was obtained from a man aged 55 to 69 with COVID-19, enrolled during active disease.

CDR3 sequence: CASSPGLAGGSGNEQFF. The CDR3 DNA reads TGTGCCAGCAGCCCGGGACTAGCGGGAGGGTCCGGCAATGAGCAGTTCTTC. The chain links TRBV11-3 to TRBJ2-1, with TRBD2 matching over 16 bases. The ends lost 5 bases at V and 6 bases at J; junction bases unmatched: 7. Germline V CDR1 and CDR2: SGHNT, YENEEA. The CDR3 runs to 17 residues.